A single sample is the source of the 26 T cell receptor beta chains below, sequenced in a study of blood T cell repertoires in COVID-19 (TCRdb year 2020). Receptor libraries were prepared by the immunoSEQ multiplex PCR assay. TCRdb took over this immuneACCESS table, retaining in-frame rearrangements with V and J assigned. Such tables are incomplete; in checked studies, under half of the missing clones stem from an unresolved V gene, and the remainder is unexplained. The sample records about 380,000 clones, around 87% of which are singletons. The top ten hold about 1.5% of the sample. Source material: PBMCs or T cells enriched from blood (not recorded which). These receptors all stem from a man aged 25 to 45 who had recovered from COVID-19.

Remarks on this clone: This sample also contains other DNA sequences that code for the same CDR3. This chain connects TRBV7-2 to TRBJ1-1, with 9 bases lining up with TRBD1. CDR1 and CDR2 (germline): SGHTA, FQGNSA. V lost 3 bases and J lost 4; bases outside the gene matches: 0. The CDR3 is 13 amino acids. This CDR3 reads CASSLTGGTEAFF. The CDR3 coding sequence is TGTGCCAGCAGCTTGACAGGGGGCACTGAAGCTTTCTTT.

Comments on this clone: Additional DNA sequences in this sample encode the identical CDR3. The V call is TRBV5-4, the J call TRBJ1-1; D remains ambiguous. Germline-derived CDR1 and CDR2 are SGHNT and YYREEE (reference sequence). V gave up 0 bases and J gave up 4 bases, with 7 bases separating them. This CDR3 comprises 13 residues. The CDR3 is CASSLGAGTEAFF. The CDR3, as DNA: TGTGCCAGCAGCTTGGGGGCAGGCACTGAAGCTTTCTTT.

This clone was detected a few times. The chain combines TRBV6-2 or TRBV6-3 with TRBJ2-4; D perhaps matches TRBD2 (6 bases). The CDR3 extends over 14 amino acids. Germline CDR1 is MNHEY and CDR2 is SVGEGT. V shed 5 bases and J shed 6 bases, with 14 bases lying between them. The DNA of the CDR3 is TGTGCCAGCAGTCCGACGGGACTCGGAAACATTCAGTACTTC. Translating it yields CASSPTGLGNIQYF.

CDR3 DNA: TGTGCCAGCAGCGTAGAGAGGAGGGCCTATGGCTACACCTTC. Protein sequence: CASSVERRAYGYTF. This chain links TRBV9 with TRBJ1-2; no firm D call. Germline values: CDR1 SGDLS, CDR2 YYNGEE. The V end was cut by 0 bases, the J end by 4 bases, with 10 bases between. This CDR3 has 14 residues.

The rearrangement links TRBV5-4 to TRBJ2-5; D is uncertain. This CDR3 spans 11 amino acids. Germline loops: CDR1 SGHNT, CDR2 YYREEE (reference sequence). V dropped 1 base and J dropped 5 bases, with 3 bases sitting between them. The CDR3 spells CASSLRETQYF. For the CDR3, the DNA is TGTGCCAGCAGCTTGCGGGAGACCCAGTACTTC.

The chain joins TRBV5-1 to TRBJ2-1, with D perhaps TRBD1 (5 bases). This CDR3 has 13 residues. The V end lost 4 bases, the J end lost 4 bases, and 9 bases lay between the germline ends. Looked up from germline, CDR1 is SGHRS and CDR2 is YFSETQ. For the CDR3, the DNA is TGCGCCAGCAGCGTGTCAGGGTACAATGAGCAGTTCTTC. This sequence encodes CASSVSGYNEQFF.

This clone was counted a few times. The chain employs TRBV10-3 and TRBJ1-3; D unresolved. There are 16 residues in the CDR3. The V gene's germline CDR1 is ENHRY and CDR2 SYGVKD. V lost 4 bases and J lost 4, with 17 bases in between. The CDR3 region has the DNA TGTGCCATCAGTGTGTTCAGCCCGGGGTACGGAAACACCATATATTTT. It codes for CAISVFSPGYGNTIYF.

This rearrangement joins TRBV7-9 to TRBJ1-2; 7 bases are a match to TRBD1. The J segment lost 4 bases and the V segment lost 3 bases, leaving 11 bases of the junction unmatched. Germline V gene lookup returns CDR1 SEHNR and CDR2 FQNEAQ (reference sequence). This CDR3 is built from 16 residues. CDR3 in amino acids: CASSFGTPGQPYGYTF. CDR3 nucleotide sequence: TGTGCCAGCAGCTTCGGTACCCCGGGACAGCCCTATGGCTACACCTTC.

This chain joins TRBV5-1 and TRBJ1-4; 9 bases are a match to TRBD1. The ends lost 0 bases at V and 7 bases at J; junction bases unmatched: 4. The CDR3 length is 15 residues. The V gene's germline CDR1 is SGHRS and CDR2 YFSETQ. This CDR3 reads CASSLGGQGGEKLFF. CDR3 nucleotide sequence: TGCGCCAGCAGCTTGGGGGGACAGGGTGGTGAAAAACTGTTTTTT.

This chain connects TRBV5-6 to TRBJ2-2, with D unclear. CDR1 and CDR2 from the germline V gene are SGHDT and YYEEEE. With 1 base removed from V and 6 bases from J, the gap between germline ends came to 4 bases. This CDR3 has 12 residues. The CDR3 DNA follows: TGTGCCAGCAGCTTGTATCCCGGGGAGCTGTTTTTT. It is translated as CASSLYPGELFF.

The genes are TRBV7-2 and TRBJ2-5, with D perhaps matching TRBD1 (6 bases). Germline CDR1 SGHTA, CDR2 FQGNSA. V lost 1 base to trimming and J lost 4 bases, with 13 bases between them. The CDR3 spans 15 residues. Written as DNA, the CDR3 is TGTGCCAGCAGCTTAGTCATGGGGGCTGGAGAGACCCAGTACTTC. Translated, it gives CASSLVMGAGETQYF.

This clone has a handful of counts. V usage is TRBV4-1 and J usage is TRBJ1-5; no firm D call. This CDR3 spans 15 amino acids. V dropped 0 bases and J dropped 9 bases, with 15 bases sitting between them. Germline lookup yields CDR1 MGHRA and CDR2 YSYEKL. CDR3 residues: CASSQDSGMERPQHF. CDR3 nucleotides: TGCGCCAGCAGCCAAGATTCGGGGATGGAAAGGCCCCAGCATTTT.

CDR3 protein: CASSQGPKTGSQHF. CDR3 sequence (DNA): TGTGCCAGCAGCCAAGGTCCCAAGACAGGGTCCCAGCATTTT. The chain is built from TRBV4-2 and TRBJ1-5, with 7 bases fitting TRBD1. After removal of 1 base from V and 11 bases from J, the junction contained 8 bases not matched to a gene. This CDR3 spans 14 amino acids. The germline V gene has CDR1 LGHNA and CDR2 YNFKEQ.

The V gene is TRBV6-6, the J gene TRBJ1-1; unclear D gene. CDR1 is MNHNY and CDR2 is SVGAGI in the germline V gene (reference sequence). The CDR3 is 13 residues long. V shed 7 bases and J shed 0 bases, with 9 bases lying between them. The CDR3 region has the DNA TGTGCCAGCAAGCGTGCAATGAACACTGAAGCTTTCTTT. Its protein is CASKRAMNTEAFF.

V usage is TRBV7-8 and J usage is TRBJ1-5; D not certain. The CDR3 extends over 15 amino acids. From germline, CDR1 is SGHVS and CDR2 FQNEAQ. Trimming removed 3 bases at V and 2 bases at J, with 11 bases between. CDR3: CASSFSWGGNQPQHF. CDR3 DNA: TGTGCCAGCAGCTTCAGTTGGGGAGGCAATCAGCCCCAGCATTTT.

The gene calls are TRBV25-1 and TRBJ2-1, with 9 bases fitting TRBD1. V was clipped by 8 bases and J by 7 bases; unmatched bases: 6. Germline lookup yields CDR1 MGHDK and CDR2 SYGVNS. The CDR3 is 13 amino acids. This CDR3 is CASSGTGPNEQFF. DNA of the CDR3: TGTGCCAGCTCCGGGACAGGGCCGAATGAGCAGTTCTTC.

J is TRBJ1-2 and V is TRBV29-1, with no clear D. Germline assignment: CDR1 SQVTM and CDR2 ANQGSEA. Trimming took 0 bases from V and 8 from J, leaving 13 bases between them. The CDR3 has 13 amino acids. CDR3 in amino acids: CSVEDAVFRGYTF. DNA for the CDR3: TGCAGCGTTGAAGACGCCGTGTTCAGGGGCTACACCTTC.

This clone was counted once. The sample holds other DNA sequences that translate to the same CDR3. This chain connects TRBV7-9 to TRBJ1-1; the match to TRBD1 covers 7 bases. CDR1 and CDR2 (germline): SEHNR, FQNEAQ (reference sequence). V lost 5 bases to trimming and J lost 6 bases; unmatched junction nucleotides: 3. The CDR3 consists of 12 residues. The CDR3 bases are TGTGCCAGCAGCCAGGGGGTATCTGAAGCTTTCTTT. It specifies CASSQGVSEAFF.

This chain connects TRBV10-3 to TRBJ1-6, with 8 bases aligning to TRBD1. CDR3 size: 15 residues. Germline CDR1 and CDR2: ENHRY and SYGVKD. The trim removed 6 bases at V and 9 bases at J, leaving 10 bases unmatched. The CDR3 DNA sequence: TGTGCCATCAGGGGGACAGGCTTCGGGGTTTCACCCCTCCACTTT. Its translation is CAIRGTGFGVSPLHF.

The rearrangement uses TRBV4-2 and TRBJ2-5; 9 bases match TRBD2. V dropped 0 bases and J dropped 5; count of bases not matched to a gene: 7. This CDR3 comprises 16 residues. The germline V gene has CDR1 LGHNA and CDR2 YNFKEQ. CDR3 region: CASSQDWIAGVETQYF. The CDR3 coding sequence is TGTGCCAGCAGCCAAGATTGGATAGCGGGGGTGGAGACCCAGTACTTC.

J is TRBJ1-4 and V is TRBV7-8; D is ambiguous. Trimming stripped 1 base from V and 4 bases from J, with 13 bases between. Per germline, CDR1 SGHVS and CDR2 FQNEAQ. CDR3 length: 16 residues. Here the CDR3 reads CASSLGGLGYNEKLFF. CDR3 nucleotides: TGTGCCAGCAGCTTAGGAGGACTGGGATATAATGAAAAACTGTTTTTT.

The chain couples TRBV30 to TRBJ1-2; D remains unclear. This CDR3 is built from 14 residues. The V and J ends lost 3 bases and 3 bases respectively, with 14 bases between them. In germline, CDR1 is GTSNPN, CDR2 SVGIG (reference sequence). The CDR3 region has the DNA TGTGCCTGGAGCATTCGCTGGGCCCACTATGGCTACACCTTC. Protein: CAWSIRWAHYGYTF.

This chain joins TRBV29-1 and TRBJ2-1; 8 positions match TRBD1. Trimming took 6 bases from V and 8 from J; bases not matched to a gene: 12. Germline lookup yields CDR1 SQVTM and CDR2 ANQGSEA. CDR3 size: 14 residues. In DNA, the CDR3 is TGCAGCGTCCTAGGACAGGGAAGATTCTATGAGCAGTTCTTC. Translating it yields CSVLGQGRFYEQFF.

CDR3 nucleotide sequence: TGTGCCAGCAGCCAAGATCCGGGACTCCACTATGGCTACACCTTC. This codes for CASSQDPGLHYGYTF. The V call is TRBV4-2, the J call TRBJ1-2, with D possibly matching TRBD1 (5 bases). Germline CDR1 and CDR2: LGHNA and YNFKEQ. The CDR3 is 15 amino acids. The V end lost 0 bases, the J end lost 3 bases, and 11 bases lay between the germline ends.

V usage is TRBV20-1 and J usage is TRBJ2-7; no clear D gene. The CDR3 length is 11 residues. From germline, CDR1 is DFQATT and CDR2 SNEGSKA (reference sequence). V lost 6 bases to trimming and J lost 4 bases, with 10 bases between them. The CDR3 here is CSAGILYEQYF. As DNA, the CDR3 is TGCAGTGCCGGCATACTATACGAGCAGTACTTC.

This chain joins TRBV4-2 and TRBJ1-2; 9 bases fit TRBD1. Unmatched junction bases numbered 14, after V lost 8 bases and J lost 4 bases. CDR1 is LGHNA and CDR2 is YNFKEQ in the germline V gene. This CDR3 region has 16 residues. The CDR3 is CASSQPGQGFGYGYTF. CDR3 nucleotide sequence: TGTGCCAGCTCCCAACCGGGACAGGGTTTCGGCTATGGCTACACCTTC.